This TCR beta chain was observed in a study of cytomegalovirus exposure and HLA in healthy donors. Use of 60 Vbeta and 13 Jbeta primers characterized the PCR. Libraries were prepared by immunoSEQ multiplex PCR; TCRdb keeps only in-frame clonotypes and omits some of them. Recorded for this sample: 120,000 to 150,000 clones. V gave up 6 bases and J gave up 3 bases, with 18 bases separating them. The length of the CDR3 is 15 residues. Germline-derived CDR1 and CDR2 are MNHNS and SASEGT. The study's findings and limits: In a later analysis, HLA-associated TCR beta chains were more clonally expanded than equally common others. A later analysis reportedly found fewer N-insertions in an Asian-associated ancestry cluster than the approximately 660-donor mean. TCR beta sequences numbering fewer than 20,000 were associated with HLA alleles at 0.05 false discovery rate in a later analysis.

To note about this clone: Its antigen is as yet unknown.

Donors likely had unrecorded immune exposures despite being nominally healthy when sampled. This rearrangement joins TRBV6-1 to TRBJ2-7; TRBD1 might be the D (6 bases). This TCR derives from a woman aged 18-29 years in good health and CMV-seronegative. Material for sequencing was PBMCs. Here the CDR3 DNA reads TGTGCCAGCAGGGATACAGGGCCCCTGGGCTACGAGCAGTACTTC. Protein sequence: CASRDTGPLGYEQYF.